The rows below give T cell receptor beta chains drawn from one sample of a study of a mutant IDH1 vaccine in newly diagnosed glioma. These receptors are not linked to any known antigen. The table came from immunoSEQ multiplex PCR; TCRdb's copy has only in-frame clones and leaves some out. The sample lists approximately 50,000 clones; about 87% were seen once. This material consisted of PBMCs, taken from a glioma patient whose treatment included an IDH1 peptide vaccine. These TCRs come from a man between 35 and 55 years old with glioma. The CDR3 runs from the conserved cysteine through the conserved F or W. The order of the fields is D gene, V gene, J gene, clone size, CDR3 DNA, CDR3 protein. The D gene is left open where the match is weak. The size field is filled for only some rows; it gives once, few, many or a size class.

d_call: .
v_call: TRBV15
j_call: TRBJ1-4
clone_size: once
cdr3_nt: TGTGCCACCAGCGATACAACGGGTAGACTGTTTTTT
cdr3_aa: CATSDTTGRLFF

d_call: TRBD2
v_call: TRBV4-1
j_call: TRBJ2-5
clone_size: once
cdr3_nt: TGCGCCAGCAGCCAAGGGAGGACTAGCGGGGTCCAAGAGACCCAGTACTTC
cdr3_aa: CASSQGRTSGVQETQYF

d_call: .
v_call: TRBV25-1
j_call: TRBJ2-5
clone_size: .
cdr3_nt: TGTGCCAGCAAGGAGCCCCGCGACCAAGAGACCCAGTACTTC
cdr3_aa: CASKEPRDQETQYF

d_call: .
v_call: TRBV7-9
j_call: TRBJ1-2
clone_size: .
cdr3_nt: TGTGCCAGCAGCTTAGGGCAGGGGAACTATGGCTACACCTTC
cdr3_aa: CASSLGQGNYGYTF

d_call: .
v_call: TRBV7-2
j_call: TRBJ2-7
clone_size: .
cdr3_nt: TGTGCCAGCAGCTTAGCTCGGACTGGGACCTACGAGCAGTACTTC
cdr3_aa: CASSLARTGTYEQYF

d_call: TRBD2
v_call: TRBV5-1
j_call: TRBJ2-1
clone_size: .
cdr3_nt: TGCGCCAGCAGCTTGGCCGAGGCGGGAGGGCACAATGAGCAGTTCTTC
cdr3_aa: CASSLAEAGGHNEQFF

d_call: TRBD1
v_call: TRBV25-1
j_call: TRBJ2-7
clone_size: once
cdr3_nt: TGTGCCAGCAGCTCTGACGGGACAGGTGGACGGCAGTACTTC
cdr3_aa: CASSSDGTGGRQYF

d_call: .
v_call: TRBV2
j_call: TRBJ2-3
clone_size: .
cdr3_nt: TGTGCCAGCATAAAGGAGTACGATACGCAGTATTTT
cdr3_aa: CASIKEYDTQYF

d_call: TRBD1
v_call: TRBV13
j_call: TRBJ1-2
clone_size: .
cdr3_nt: TGTGCCAGCAGCCTCCTAACGGACAGGGGGTTCTATGGCTACACCTTC
cdr3_aa: CASSLLTDRGFYGYTF

d_call: .
v_call: TRBV6-1
j_call: TRBJ1-3
clone_size: .
cdr3_nt: TGTGCCAGCAGATCAGACGGAAACACCATATATTTT
cdr3_aa: CASRSDGNTIYF

d_call: TRBD2
v_call: TRBV7-3
j_call: TRBJ2-1
clone_size: .
cdr3_nt: TGTGCCAGCAGCTTTAGAGGAAGCGGACTAGGGAATGAGCAGTTCTTC
cdr3_aa: CASSFRGSGLGNEQFF

d_call: .
v_call: TRBV29-1
j_call: TRBJ1-4
clone_size: .
cdr3_nt: TGCAGCGTTGAAGATCTTTCGCGTCAGAAACTGTTTTTT
cdr3_aa: CSVEDLSRQKLFF

d_call: TRBD2
v_call: TRBV14
j_call: TRBJ2-4
clone_size: .
cdr3_nt: TGTGCCAGCAGTCGAGGACTAGCGGGAGGTGTGCACATTCAGTACTTC
cdr3_aa: CASSRGLAGGVHIQYF

d_call: .
v_call: TRBV10-3
j_call: TRBJ1-5
clone_size: .
cdr3_nt: TGTGCCATCAGTGAGCGGCCGAAACAGCCCCAGCATTTT
cdr3_aa: CAISERPKQPQHF

d_call: TRBD2
v_call: TRBV27
j_call: TRBJ2-3
clone_size: .
cdr3_nt: TGTGCCAGCAGTTCCCGGACTAGCAAGCATACGCAGTATTTT
cdr3_aa: CASSSRTSKHTQYF

d_call: .
v_call: TRBV4-2
j_call: TRBJ2-3
clone_size: .
cdr3_nt: TGTGCCAGCAGCTCCGACTCCGGCCGAGGGGCGCAGTATTTT
cdr3_aa: CASSSDSGRGAQYF

d_call: .
v_call: TRBV11-2
j_call: TRBJ2-1
clone_size: .
cdr3_nt: TGTGCCAGCAGCTCCATTCGGGTGTTTGAGCAGTTCTTC
cdr3_aa: CASSSIRVFEQFF

d_call: .
v_call: TRBV7-7
j_call: TRBJ1-1
clone_size: few
cdr3_nt: TGTGCTAGCACCCACCGGGCTGGCAACACTGAAGCTTTCTTT
cdr3_aa: CASTHRAGNTEAFF

d_call: TRBD2
v_call: TRBV4-3
j_call: TRBJ2-7
clone_size: once
cdr3_nt: TGCGCCAGCAGCCAAGGCGCAGGACTAGCGGGCTACGAGCAGTACTTC
cdr3_aa: CASSQGAGLAGYEQYF

d_call: .
v_call: TRBV7-9
j_call: TRBJ1-3
clone_size: .
cdr3_nt: TGTGCCAGCAGCTTAGATCGGGCAGGGTGGAACACCATATATTTT
cdr3_aa: CASSLDRAGWNTIYF

d_call: .
v_call: TRBV19
j_call: TRBJ2-2
clone_size: .
cdr3_nt: TGTGCCAGTAACTATAGACGGACAATCACCGGGGAGCTGTTTTTT
cdr3_aa: CASNYRRTITGELFF

d_call: TRBD2
v_call: TRBV11-3
j_call: TRBJ2-7
clone_size: .
cdr3_nt: TGTGCCAGCAGCTCGACTAGCGGGCCATCCTACGAGCAGTACTTC
cdr3_aa: CASSSTSGPSYEQYF

d_call: .
v_call: TRBV5-1
j_call: TRBJ2-1
clone_size: .
cdr3_nt: TGCGCCAGCAGCCTCGGCAATGTCGAGCAGTTCTTC
cdr3_aa: CASSLGNVEQFF

d_call: .
v_call: TRBV9
j_call: TRBJ2-7
clone_size: .
cdr3_nt: TGTGCCAGCAGCGTAGGGACGGTATACGAGCAGTACTTC
cdr3_aa: CASSVGTVYEQYF

d_call: .
v_call: TRBV19
j_call: TRBJ2-7
clone_size: .
cdr3_nt: TGTGCCAGTGATCAGGGGAGGGGCGAGCAGTACTTC
cdr3_aa: CASDQGRGEQYF

d_call: TRBD2
v_call: TRBV5-1
j_call: TRBJ2-3
clone_size: .
cdr3_nt: TGCGCCAGCAGCACCGTCGGGGGACTAGCCCCAGATACGCAGTATTTT
cdr3_aa: CASSTVGGLAPDTQYF

d_call: TRBD1
v_call: TRBV5-6
j_call: TRBJ1-5
clone_size: few
cdr3_nt: TGTGCCAGCAGCTTGGACCAGGGGGCTTACCAGCCCCAGCATTTT
cdr3_aa: CASSLDQGAYQPQHF

d_call: .
v_call: TRBV10-1
j_call: TRBJ1-5
clone_size: .
cdr3_nt: TGCGCCATATGCCTCCCGCCCCAGCATTTT
cdr3_aa: CAICLPPQHF

d_call: .
v_call: TRBV14
j_call: TRBJ2-7
clone_size: .
cdr3_nt: TGTGCCAGCAGCCAAGTAAAATACGAGCAGTACTTC
cdr3_aa: CASSQVKYEQYF

d_call: TRBD1
v_call: TRBV7-2
j_call: TRBJ2-2
clone_size: once
cdr3_nt: TGTGCCAGCAGCTTATTAGGACAGGGGGTCGGGGAGCTGTTTTTT
cdr3_aa: CASSLLGQGVGELFF

d_call: TRBD1
v_call: TRBV7-9
j_call: TRBJ2-2
clone_size: .
cdr3_nt: TGTGCCAGCAGCACGGGACAGGGGACGAACACCGGGGAGCTGTTTTTT
cdr3_aa: CASSTGQGTNTGELFF

d_call: .
v_call: TRBV18
j_call: TRBJ1-1
clone_size: .
cdr3_nt: TGTGCCAGCTCACCCCTGGGCAGTATCTTTGAAGCTTTCTTT
cdr3_aa: CASSPLGSIFEAFF

d_call: TRBD1
v_call: TRBV5-1
j_call: TRBJ2-7
clone_size: .
cdr3_nt: TGCGCCAGCAGCTTGGCAGGGGGCTCAGTCTACGAGCAGTACTTC
cdr3_aa: CASSLAGGSVYEQYF

d_call: .
v_call: TRBV5-1
j_call: TRBJ2-2
clone_size: few
cdr3_nt: TGCGCCAGCAGCTTCGAGACAGCCAACACCGGGGAGCTGTTTTTT
cdr3_aa: CASSFETANTGELFF

d_call: .
v_call: TRBV7-8
j_call: TRBJ2-4
clone_size: .
cdr3_nt: TGTGCCAGCAGCTCCTCAGCAACCATTCAGTACTTC
cdr3_aa: CASSSSATIQYF

d_call: .
v_call: TRBV6-5
j_call: TRBJ2-3
clone_size: .
cdr3_nt: TGTGCCAGCAGTAGGACGGCTAGCACAGATACGCAGTATTTT
cdr3_aa: CASSRTASTDTQYF

d_call: .
v_call: TRBV2
j_call: TRBJ1-5
clone_size: .
cdr3_nt: TGTGCCAGCAGTGAAGCGCGTAACAGACGCCAGCCCCAGCATTTT
cdr3_aa: CASSEARNRRQPQHF

d_call: .
v_call: TRBV7-2
j_call: TRBJ2-7
clone_size: .
cdr3_nt: TGTGCCAGCAGCTTGCTCCTCTCCGAGCAGTACTTC
cdr3_aa: CASSLLLSEQYF

d_call: .
v_call: TRBV7-8
j_call: TRBJ2-7
clone_size: once
cdr3_nt: TGTGCCAGCAGCTTAAGGGTAGAGGGGAACGAGCAGTACTTC
cdr3_aa: CASSLRVEGNEQYF

d_call: TRBD2
v_call: TRBV7-8
j_call: TRBJ2-2
clone_size: .
cdr3_nt: TGTGCCAGCAGCTTTCCTAGCGGGCTTGCGAACACCGGGGAGCTGTTTTTT
cdr3_aa: CASSFPSGLANTGELFF

d_call: .
v_call: TRBV10-1
j_call: TRBJ2-5
clone_size: .
cdr3_nt: TGCGCCAGCCGACCCCCCCCGCAGACTCACACCCGAAGAGGGGCCCAGTACTTC
cdr3_aa: CASRPPPQTHTRRGAQYF

d_call: .
v_call: TRBV6-5
j_call: TRBJ2-2
clone_size: .
cdr3_nt: TGTGCCAGCAGCGAGGGTTTAGAGAACACCGGGGAGCTGTTTTTT
cdr3_aa: CASSEGLENTGELFF

d_call: TRBD1
v_call: TRBV6-1
j_call: TRBJ2-3
clone_size: .
cdr3_nt: TGTGCCAGCAGTAGGACAGGGGGATTCACAGATACGCAGTATTTT
cdr3_aa: CASSRTGGFTDTQYF